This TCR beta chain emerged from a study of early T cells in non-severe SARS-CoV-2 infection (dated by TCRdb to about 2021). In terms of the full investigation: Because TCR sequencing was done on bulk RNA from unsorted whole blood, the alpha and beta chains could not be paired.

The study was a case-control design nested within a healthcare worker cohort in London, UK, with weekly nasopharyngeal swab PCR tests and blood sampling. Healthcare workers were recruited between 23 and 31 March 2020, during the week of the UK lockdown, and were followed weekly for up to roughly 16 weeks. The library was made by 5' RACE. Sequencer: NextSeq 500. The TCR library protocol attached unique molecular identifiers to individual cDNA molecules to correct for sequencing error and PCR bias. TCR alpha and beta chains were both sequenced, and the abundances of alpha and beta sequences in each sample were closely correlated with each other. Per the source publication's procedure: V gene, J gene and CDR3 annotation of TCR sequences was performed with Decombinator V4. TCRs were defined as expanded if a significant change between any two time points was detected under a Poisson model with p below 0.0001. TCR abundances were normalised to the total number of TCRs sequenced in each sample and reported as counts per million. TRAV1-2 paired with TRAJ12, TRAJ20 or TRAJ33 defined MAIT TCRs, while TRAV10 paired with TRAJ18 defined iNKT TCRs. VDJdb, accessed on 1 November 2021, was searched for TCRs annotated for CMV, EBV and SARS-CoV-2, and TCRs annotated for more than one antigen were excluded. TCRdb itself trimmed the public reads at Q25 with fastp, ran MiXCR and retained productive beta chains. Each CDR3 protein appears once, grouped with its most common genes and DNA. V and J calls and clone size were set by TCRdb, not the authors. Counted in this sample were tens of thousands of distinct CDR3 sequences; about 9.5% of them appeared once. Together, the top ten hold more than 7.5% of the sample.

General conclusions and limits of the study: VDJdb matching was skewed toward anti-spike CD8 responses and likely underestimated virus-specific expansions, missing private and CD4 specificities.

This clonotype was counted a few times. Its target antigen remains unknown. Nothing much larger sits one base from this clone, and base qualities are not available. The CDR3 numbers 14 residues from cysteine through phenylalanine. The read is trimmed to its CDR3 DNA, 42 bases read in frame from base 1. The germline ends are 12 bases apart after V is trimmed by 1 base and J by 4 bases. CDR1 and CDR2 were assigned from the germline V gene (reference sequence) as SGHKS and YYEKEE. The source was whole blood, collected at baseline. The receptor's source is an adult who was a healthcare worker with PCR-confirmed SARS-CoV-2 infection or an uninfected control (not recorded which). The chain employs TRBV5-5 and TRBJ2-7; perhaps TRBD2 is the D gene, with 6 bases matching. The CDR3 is CASSLRPGRYEQYF. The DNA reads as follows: TGTGCCAGCAGCTTGCGGCCAGGGAGGTACGAGCAGTACTTC.